This entry is about one T cell receptor beta chain. This sample was included in a study of blood T cell repertoires in COVID-19. Study background: In each case, the material was cDNA or gDNA derived from T cells, B-cell-depleted T cells, or PBMCs.

Germline loops: CDR1 SGHRS, CDR2 YFSETQ. The trim removed 0 bases at V and 7 bases at J, leaving 9 bases unmatched. The CDR3 covers 16 residues. Assay used: immunoSEQ multiplex PCR; TCRdb lists only in-frame clones, some missing. The sample records more than 250,000 clones, 65% to 85% being singletons. The TCR was taken from a woman aged 50 to 60 with acute or convalescent COVID-19. The sample taken for sequencing was peripheral blood. V gene TRBV5-1 combines with J gene TRBJ2-1; 8 bases map to TRBD2. The CDR3 DNA sequence: TGCGCCAGCAGCTTGGTCGCGGGGGGCGCGGAAAATGAGCAGTTCTTC. It is translated as CASSLVAGGAENEQFF.